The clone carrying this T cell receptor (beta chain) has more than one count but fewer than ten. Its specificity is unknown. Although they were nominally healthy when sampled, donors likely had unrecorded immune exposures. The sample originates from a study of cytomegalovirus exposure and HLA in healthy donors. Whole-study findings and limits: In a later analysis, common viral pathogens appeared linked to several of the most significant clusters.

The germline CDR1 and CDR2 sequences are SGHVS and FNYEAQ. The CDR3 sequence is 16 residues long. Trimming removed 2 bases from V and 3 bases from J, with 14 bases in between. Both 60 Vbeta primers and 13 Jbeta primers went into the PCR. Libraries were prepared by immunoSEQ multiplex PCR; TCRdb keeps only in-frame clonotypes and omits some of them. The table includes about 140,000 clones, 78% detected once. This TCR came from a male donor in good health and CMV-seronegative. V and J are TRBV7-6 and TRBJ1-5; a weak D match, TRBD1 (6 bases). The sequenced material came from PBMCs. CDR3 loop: CASSLFPGQNNQPQHF. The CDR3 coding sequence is TGTGCCAGCAGCTTATTCCCTGGACAGAACAATCAGCCCCAGCATTTT.